This TCR beta chain was retrieved from a study of immune evolution from preneoplasia to lung adenocarcinoma. Losses at the gene ends were 3 bases for V and 5 bases for J; bases not matched to a gene: 5. The CDR3 runs 14 residues. Germline V gene sequence: CDR1 SGHRS, CDR2 YFSETQ. Sequencing used immunoSEQ multiplex PCR; TCRdb keeps in-frame clones, though not all of them. The repertoire includes tens of thousands of clones, around 85% of them detected once, and around 5% sits in the top ten. This chain connects TRBV5-1 to TRBJ2-7; 10 nucleotides align to TRBD1. This receptor was identified in a person between 60 and 70 years old with lung adenocarcinoma. The sample taken for sequencing was FFPE invasive lung adenocarcinoma tissue. The chain's CDR3 is CASSSTGTGDEQYF. DNA for the CDR3: TGCGCCAGCAGCTCCACCGGGACAGGGGACGAGCAGTACTTC.